This T cell receptor beta chain was identified in a study of OX40 agonist ivuxolimab in advanced cancers. Whole-study context: The mean age was roughly 60 years, ranging from 23 to 79, with 65% to 90% of participants male. Whole-study results and caveats: At 0.1 to 3.0 mg/kg and by week 6, clonal expansion occurred in CD4+ and CD8+ blood T cells.

Sequencing used immunoSEQ multiplex PCR; TCRdb keeps in-frame clones, though not all of them. This table has roughly 80,000 clones, 85% to 95% appearing once. Note on this clone: Its matching antigen is unknown.

V was clipped by 7 bases and J by 0 bases, with 4 bases between them. The CDR3 is 12 amino acids. Looked up from germline, CDR1 is LNHDA and CDR2 is SQIVND (reference sequence). The source of this sequence is an adult with an advanced solid tumor such as melanoma, head and neck, liver or kidney cancer. The sequences come from CD4+ or CD8+ T cells sorted from blood, collected in a trial of the OX40 agonist ivuxolimab. V and J are TRBV19 and TRBJ1-5; D uncertain. CDR3 sequence reads: CASTSSNQPQHF. CDR3 DNA: TGTGCCAGTACGAGTAGCAATCAGCCCCAGCATTTT. The variable domain in full, with the rest retrieved from reference TRBV19 and TRBJ1-5, is DGGITQSPKYLFRKEGQNVTLSCEQNLNHDAMYWYRQDPGQGLRLIYYSQIVNDFQKGDIAEGYSVSREKKESFPLTVTSAQKNPTAFYLCASTSSNQPQHFGDGTRLSIL.